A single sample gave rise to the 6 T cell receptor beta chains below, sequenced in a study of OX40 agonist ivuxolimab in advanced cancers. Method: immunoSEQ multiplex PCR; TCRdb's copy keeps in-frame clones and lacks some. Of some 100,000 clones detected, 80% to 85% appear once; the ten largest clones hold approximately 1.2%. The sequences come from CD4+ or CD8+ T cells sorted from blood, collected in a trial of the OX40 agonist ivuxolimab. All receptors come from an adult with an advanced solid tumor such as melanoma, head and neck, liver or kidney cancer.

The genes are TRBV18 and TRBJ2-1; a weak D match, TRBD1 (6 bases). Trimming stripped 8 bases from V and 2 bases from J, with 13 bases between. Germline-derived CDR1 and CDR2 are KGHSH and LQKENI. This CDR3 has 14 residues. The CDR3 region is CASAHGQTYNEQFF. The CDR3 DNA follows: TGTGCCAGCGCCCACGGACAGACCTACAATGAGCAGTTCTTC. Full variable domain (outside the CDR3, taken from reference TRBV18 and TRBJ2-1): NAGVMQNPRHLVRRRGQEARLRCSPMKGHSHVYWYRQLPEEGLKFMVYLQKENIIDESGMPKERFSAEFPKEGPSILRIQQVVRGDSAAYFCASAHGQTYNEQFFGPGTRLTVL.

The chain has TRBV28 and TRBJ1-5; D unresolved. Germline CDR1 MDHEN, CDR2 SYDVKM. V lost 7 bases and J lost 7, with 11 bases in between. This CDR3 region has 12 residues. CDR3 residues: CASMEERQPQHF. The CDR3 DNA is TGTGCCAGCATGGAAGAGAGGCAGCCCCAGCATTTT.

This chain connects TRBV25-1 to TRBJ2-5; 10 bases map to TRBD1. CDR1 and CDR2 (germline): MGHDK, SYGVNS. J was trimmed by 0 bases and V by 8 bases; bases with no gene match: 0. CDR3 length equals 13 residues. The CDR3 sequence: CASGTGDQETQYF. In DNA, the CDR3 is TGTGCCAGCGGGACAGGGGACCAAGAGACCCAGTACTTC.

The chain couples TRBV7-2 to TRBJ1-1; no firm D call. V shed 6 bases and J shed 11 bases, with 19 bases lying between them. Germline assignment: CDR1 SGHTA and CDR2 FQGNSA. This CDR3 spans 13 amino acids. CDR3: CASSGDFRRFAFF. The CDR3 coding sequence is TGTGCCAGCAGTGGCGACTTCCGGAGGTTCGCTTTCTTT.

This chain's CDR3 is CASGLPRTSGVNEQFF. CDR3 bases: TGTGCTAGTGGTTTGCCCCGGACTAGCGGGGTCAATGAGCAGTTCTTC. The rearrangement uses TRBV12-5 and TRBJ2-1; 12 bases align to TRBD2. V lost 2 bases to trimming and J lost 6 bases; unmatched junction nucleotides: 5. The germline V gene has CDR1 LGHNT and CDR2 FRNRAP. This CDR3 spans 16 amino acids.

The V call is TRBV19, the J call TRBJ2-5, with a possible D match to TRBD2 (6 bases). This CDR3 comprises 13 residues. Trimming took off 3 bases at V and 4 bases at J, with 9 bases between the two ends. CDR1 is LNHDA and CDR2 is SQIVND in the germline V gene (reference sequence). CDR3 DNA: TGTGCCAGTAGTATGCGGGACGGAGAGACCCAGTACTTC. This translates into CASSMRDGETQYF.